One sample yielded the 13 T cell receptor beta chains listed below, sequenced in a study of blood T cell repertoires in COVID-19. Generated by immunoSEQ multiplex PCR, the TCRdb table keeps only in-frame clones and is missing some. The sample shows around 70,000 clones, around 89% of them seen only once. Sequencing was performed on peripheral blood. These receptors originate from a man between 60 and 70 years old with acute or convalescent COVID-19.

The chain couples TRBV5-1 to TRBJ1-1, with D tentatively TRBD1 (5 bases). From germline, CDR1 is SGHRS and CDR2 YFSETQ. Trimming removed 4 bases from V and 0 bases from J, with 10 bases in between. This CDR3 comprises 14 residues. The CDR3 sequence: CASSREGVNTEAFF. CDR3 DNA: TGCGCCAGCAGCAGGGAAGGGGTGAACACTGAAGCTTTCTTT.

V is TRBV11-2 and J is TRBJ1-2, with TRBD1 matching over 7 bases. The CDR3 covers 15 residues. The germline V gene has CDR1 SGHAT and CDR2 FQNNGV. J was trimmed by 0 bases and V by 1 base; bases with no gene match: 2. This chain's CDR3 is CASSLGGTANYGYTF. The CDR3 DNA reads as TGTGCCAGCAGCTTAGGGGGGACAGCTAACTATGGCTACACCTTC.

The chain employs TRBV4-2 and TRBJ2-5; 10 nucleotides match TRBD2. The length of the CDR3 is 16 residues. CDR1 is LGHNA, CDR2 YNFKEQ, per germline. V was clipped by 2 bases and J by 0 bases; unmatched bases: 3. The CDR3, as DNA: TGTGCCAGCAGCCAAATCGGACTAGCGGACCAAGAGACCCAGTACTTC. It translates to CASSQIGLADQETQYF.

The chain links TRBV30 to TRBJ2-5, with D perhaps matching TRBD2 (5 bases). CDR1 is GTSNPN, CDR2 SVGIG, per germline (reference sequence). The CDR3 has 13 amino acids. V lost 0 bases to trimming and J lost 5 bases, with 10 bases between them. CDR3 bases: TGTGCCTGGAGTGTGACGGGGATCGAGACCCAGTACTTC. Its protein product is CAWSVTGIETQYF.

The V call is TRBV19, the J call TRBJ1-3; D gene ambiguous. Germline loops: CDR1 LNHDA, CDR2 SQIVND (reference sequence). Trimming shortened V by 8 bases and J by 2 bases, and 13 bases separated the two germline ends. The CDR3 length is 14 residues. CDR3 nucleotides: TGTGCCAGTTCAAGCACGGGTACTGGAAACACCATATATTTT. This gives the protein CASSSTGTGNTIYF.

This clone appeared a single time. In DNA form, the CDR3 reads TGTGCCAGCAGCTTAGTTTGGAGAAATCAGCCCCAGCATTTT. Translation: CASSLVWRNQPQHF. The chain uses TRBV11-2 and TRBJ1-5; D unresolved. Germline-derived CDR1 and CDR2 are SGHAT and FQNNGV. The V end was cut by 1 base, the J end by 4 bases, with 8 bases between. The CDR3 has 14 residues.

This clone was seen once. V gene TRBV5-1 combines with J gene TRBJ2-2; 9 bases line up with TRBD1. Germline V CDR1 and CDR2: SGHRS, YFSETQ. The V segment lost 3 bases and the J segment 4 bases; nucleotides outside the gene matches: 4. This CDR3 spans 15 amino acids. The CDR3 DNA sequence: TGCGCCAGCAGCTGGGGACAGGGTAGCACCGGGGAGCTGTTTTTT. It specifies CASSWGQGSTGELFF.

V gene TRBV19 combines with J gene TRBJ1-2; no firm D call. V gave up 5 bases and J gave up 3 bases, with 13 bases separating them. The CDR3 consists of 14 residues. The germline gives CDR1 LNHDA, CDR2 SQIVND (reference sequence). The CDR3 loop reads CASSAGGSDYGYTF. The CDR3 DNA follows: TGTGCCAGTAGTGCTGGAGGCAGCGACTATGGCTACACCTTC.

This chain uses TRBV5-4 with TRBJ1-1; 9 nucleotides match TRBD1. The V gene end was trimmed by 4 bases and the J gene end by 5 bases; junction bases not matched to a gene: 9. Germline CDR1 is SGHNT and CDR2 is YYREEE (reference sequence). The CDR3 has 15 amino acids. The CDR3 region is CASSTDRGRETEAFF. Written as DNA, the CDR3 is TGTGCCAGCAGCACGGACAGGGGACGGGAGACTGAAGCTTTCTTT.

Here the CDR3 reads CASSPGGYEQFF. The CDR3 DNA is TGTGCCAGCAGTCCAGGGGGCTATGAGCAGTTCTTC. This rearrangement joins TRBV12-3 or TRBV12-4 to TRBJ2-1, with TRBD1 identical over 8 bases. Unmatched junction bases numbered 2, after V lost 5 bases and J lost 8 bases. The CDR3 runs 12 residues.

The chain couples TRBV7-2 to TRBJ1-1, with D perhaps TRBD1 (6 bases). Germline CDR1 SGHTA, CDR2 FQGNSA. The CDR3 has 15 amino acids. The V end lost 0 bases, the J end lost 1 base, and 9 bases lay between the germline ends. The CDR3 spells CASSLAGTPNTEAFF. The CDR3 bases are TGTGCCAGCAGCTTAGCCGGGACACCGAACACTGAAGCTTTCTTT.

The chain is built from TRBV5-6 and TRBJ2-7; D not certain. Germline CDR1 reads SGHDT; CDR2 reads YYEEEE. This CDR3 region has 15 residues. V lost 0 bases, J lost 3 bases, and 13 bases lay in between. CDR3 amino acids: CASSLGGTIVYEQYF. The CDR3, as DNA: TGTGCCAGCAGCTTGGGCGGCACTATCGTCTACGAGCAGTACTTC.

The V gene is TRBV11-3, the J gene TRBJ2-2; 9 nucleotides align to TRBD2. The CDR3 has 17 amino acids. The V segment lost 5 bases and the J segment 3 bases; nucleotides outside the gene matches: 10. CDR1 SGHNT and CDR2 YENEEA come from the germline V gene. CDR3 nucleotide sequence: TGTGCCAGCAGCACTAGAGCGGGAGGTGGCGACACCGGGGAGCTGTTTTTT. Translating gives CASSTRAGGGDTGELFF.